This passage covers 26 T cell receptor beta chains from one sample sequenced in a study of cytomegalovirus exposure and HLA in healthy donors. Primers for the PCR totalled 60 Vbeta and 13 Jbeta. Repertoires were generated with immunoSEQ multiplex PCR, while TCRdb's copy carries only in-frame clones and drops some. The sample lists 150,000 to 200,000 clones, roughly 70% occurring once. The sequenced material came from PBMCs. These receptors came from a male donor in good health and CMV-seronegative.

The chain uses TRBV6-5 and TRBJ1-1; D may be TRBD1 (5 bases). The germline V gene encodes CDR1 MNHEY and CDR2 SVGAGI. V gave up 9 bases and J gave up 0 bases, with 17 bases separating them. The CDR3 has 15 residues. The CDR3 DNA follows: TGTGCCAGTCAAACGGGGGGAATCGTGAACACTGAAGCTTTCTTT. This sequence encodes CASQTGGIVNTEAFF.

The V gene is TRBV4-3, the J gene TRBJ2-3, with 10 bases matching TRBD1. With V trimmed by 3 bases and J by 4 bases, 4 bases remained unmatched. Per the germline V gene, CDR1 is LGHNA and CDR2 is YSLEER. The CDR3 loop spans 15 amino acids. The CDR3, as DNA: TGCGCCAGCAGCCAGTCGGGACAGGGGTCAGATACGCAGTATTTT. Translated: CASSQSGQGSDTQYF.

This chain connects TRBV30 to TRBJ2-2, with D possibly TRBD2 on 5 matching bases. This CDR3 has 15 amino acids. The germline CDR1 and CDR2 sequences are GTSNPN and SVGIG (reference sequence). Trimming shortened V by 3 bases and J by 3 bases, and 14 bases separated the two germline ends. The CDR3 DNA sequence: TGTGCCTGGAGCCTGCTAGCAGTTGACACCGGGGAGCTGTTTTTT. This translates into CAWSLLAVDTGELFF.

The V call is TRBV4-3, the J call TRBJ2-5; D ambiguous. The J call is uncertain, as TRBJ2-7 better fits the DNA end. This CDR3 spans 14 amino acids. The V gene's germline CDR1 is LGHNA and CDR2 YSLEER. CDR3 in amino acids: CASSQDHEAYEQYF. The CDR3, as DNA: TGCGCCAGCAGCCAAGATCATGAAGCCTACGAGCAGTACTTC.

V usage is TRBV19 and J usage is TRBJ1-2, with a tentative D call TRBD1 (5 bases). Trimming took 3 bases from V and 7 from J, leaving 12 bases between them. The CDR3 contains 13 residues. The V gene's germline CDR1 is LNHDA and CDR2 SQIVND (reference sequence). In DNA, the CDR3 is TGTGCCAGTAGTATGGAGGGGCAGGGTGGCTACACCTTC. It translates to CASSMEGQGGYTF.

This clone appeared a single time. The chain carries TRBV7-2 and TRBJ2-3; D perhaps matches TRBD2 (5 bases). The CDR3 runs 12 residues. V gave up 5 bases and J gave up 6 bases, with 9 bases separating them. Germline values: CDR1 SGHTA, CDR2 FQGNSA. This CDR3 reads CASSQRGDTQYF. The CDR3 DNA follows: TGTGCCAGCAGCCAACGCGGGGATACGCAGTATTTT.

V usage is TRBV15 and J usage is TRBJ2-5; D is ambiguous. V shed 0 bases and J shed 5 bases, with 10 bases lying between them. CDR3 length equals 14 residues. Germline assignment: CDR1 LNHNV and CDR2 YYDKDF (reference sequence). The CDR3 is CATSRDRRSETQYF. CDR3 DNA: TGTGCCACCAGCAGAGATCGGAGAAGCGAGACCCAGTACTTC.

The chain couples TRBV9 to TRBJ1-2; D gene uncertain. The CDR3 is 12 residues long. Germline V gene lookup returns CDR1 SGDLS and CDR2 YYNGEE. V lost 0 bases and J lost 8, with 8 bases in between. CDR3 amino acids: CASSVVGGGYTF. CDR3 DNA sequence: TGTGCCAGCAGCGTAGTGGGCGGGGGCTACACCTTC.

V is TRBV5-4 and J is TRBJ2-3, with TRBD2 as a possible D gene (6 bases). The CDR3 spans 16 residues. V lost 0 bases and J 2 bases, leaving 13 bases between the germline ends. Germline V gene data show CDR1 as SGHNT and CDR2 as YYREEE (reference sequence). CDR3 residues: CASSLGGSGYTDTQYF. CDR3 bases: TGTGCCAGCAGCTTGGGTGGTAGCGGATACACAGATACGCAGTATTTT.

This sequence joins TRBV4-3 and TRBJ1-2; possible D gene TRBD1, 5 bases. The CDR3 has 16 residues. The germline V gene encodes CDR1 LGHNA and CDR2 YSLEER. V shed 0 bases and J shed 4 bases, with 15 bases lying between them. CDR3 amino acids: CASSQDQAGRIYGYTF. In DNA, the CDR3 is TGCGCCAGCAGCCAAGATCAGGCAGGGAGGATCTATGGCTACACCTTC.

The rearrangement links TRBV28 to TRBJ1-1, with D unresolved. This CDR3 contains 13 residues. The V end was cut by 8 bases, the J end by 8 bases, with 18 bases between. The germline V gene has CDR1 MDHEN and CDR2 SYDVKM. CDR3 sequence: CASCDSRPPEAFF. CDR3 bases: TGTGCCAGCTGTGATTCGAGGCCCCCGGAAGCTTTCTTT. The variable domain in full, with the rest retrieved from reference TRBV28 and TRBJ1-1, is DVKVTQSSRYLVKRTGEKVFLECVQDMDHENMFWYRQDPGLGLRLIYFSYDVKMKEKGDIPEGYSVSREKKERFSLILESASTNQTSMYLCASCDSRPPEAFFGQGTRLTVV.

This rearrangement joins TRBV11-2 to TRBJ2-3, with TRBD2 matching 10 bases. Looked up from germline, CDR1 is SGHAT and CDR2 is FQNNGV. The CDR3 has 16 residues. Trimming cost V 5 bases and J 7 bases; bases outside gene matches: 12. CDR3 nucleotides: TGTGCCAGCAGCACCACCTCTAGCGGGAGTGGGTATACGCAGTATTTT. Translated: CASSTTSSGSGYTQYF.

The CDR3 is CASSWGQDYGYTF. The DNA for the CDR3 is TGTGCCAGCAGTTGGGGACAGGACTATGGCTACACCTTC. This chain uses TRBV28 with TRBJ1-2, with 8 bases that match TRBD1. J gave up 3 bases and V 4 bases, and 1 base lay outside the gene matches. CDR3 length equals 13 residues. Germline V gene data show CDR1 as MDHEN and CDR2 as SYDVKM.

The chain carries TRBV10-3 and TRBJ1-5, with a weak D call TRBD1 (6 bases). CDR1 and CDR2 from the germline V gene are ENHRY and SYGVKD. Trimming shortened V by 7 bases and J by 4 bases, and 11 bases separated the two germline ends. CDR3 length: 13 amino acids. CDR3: CAIKQGLNQPQHF. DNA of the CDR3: TGTGCCATCAAACAGGGCTTAAATCAGCCCCAGCATTTT.

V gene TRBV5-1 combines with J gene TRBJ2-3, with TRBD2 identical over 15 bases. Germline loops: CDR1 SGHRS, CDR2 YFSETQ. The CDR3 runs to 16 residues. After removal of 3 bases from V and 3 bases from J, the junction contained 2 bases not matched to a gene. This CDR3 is CASSSGLAGGTDTQYF. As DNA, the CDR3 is TGCGCCAGCAGCTCGGGACTAGCGGGAGGAACAGATACGCAGTATTTT.

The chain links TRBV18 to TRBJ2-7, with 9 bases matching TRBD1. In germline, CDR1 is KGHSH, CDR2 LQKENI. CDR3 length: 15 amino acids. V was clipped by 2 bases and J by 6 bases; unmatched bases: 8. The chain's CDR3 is CASSPFSGQGTEQYF. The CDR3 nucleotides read TGTGCCAGCTCACCATTCTCGGGACAGGGCACCGAGCAGTACTTC. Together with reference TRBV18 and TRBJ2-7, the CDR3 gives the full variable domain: NAGVMQNPRHLVRRRGQEARLRCSPMKGHSHVYWYRQLPEEGLKFMVYLQKENIIDESGMPKERFSAEFPKEGPSILRIQQVVRGDSAAYFCASSPFSGQGTEQYFGPGTRLTVT.

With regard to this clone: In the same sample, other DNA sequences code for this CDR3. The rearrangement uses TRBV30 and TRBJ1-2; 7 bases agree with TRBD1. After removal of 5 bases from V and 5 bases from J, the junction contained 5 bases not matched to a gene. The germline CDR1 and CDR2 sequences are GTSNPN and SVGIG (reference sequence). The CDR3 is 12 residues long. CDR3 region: CAWDRAGYGYTF. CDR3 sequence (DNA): TGTGCCTGGGACAGGGCAGGGTATGGCTACACCTTC.

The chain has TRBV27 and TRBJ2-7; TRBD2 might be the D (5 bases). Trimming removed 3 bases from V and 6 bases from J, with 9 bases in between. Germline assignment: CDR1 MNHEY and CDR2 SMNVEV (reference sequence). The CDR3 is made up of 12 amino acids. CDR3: CASSFSEGEQYF. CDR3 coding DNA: TGTGCCAGCAGTTTCTCTGAGGGCGAGCAGTACTTC.

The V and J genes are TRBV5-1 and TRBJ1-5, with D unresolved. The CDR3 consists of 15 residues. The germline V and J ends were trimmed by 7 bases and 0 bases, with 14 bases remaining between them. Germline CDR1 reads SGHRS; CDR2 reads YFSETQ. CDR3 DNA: TGCGCCAGCTCCCTGGAGGGTAATAGCAATCAGCCCCAGCATTTT. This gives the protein CASSLEGNSNQPQHF.

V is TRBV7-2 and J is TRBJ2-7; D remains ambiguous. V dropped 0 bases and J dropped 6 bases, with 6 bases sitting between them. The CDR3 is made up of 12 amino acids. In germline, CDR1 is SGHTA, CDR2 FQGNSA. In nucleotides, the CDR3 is TGTGCCAGCAGCTTAGCGGGCACCGAGCAGTACTTC. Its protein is CASSLAGTEQYF.

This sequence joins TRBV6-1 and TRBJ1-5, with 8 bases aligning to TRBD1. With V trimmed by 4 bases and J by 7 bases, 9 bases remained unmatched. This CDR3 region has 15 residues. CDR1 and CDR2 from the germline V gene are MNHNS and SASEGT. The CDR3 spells CASSADRDLNQPQHF. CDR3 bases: TGTGCCAGCAGTGCGGACAGGGACCTGAACCAGCCCCAGCATTTT.

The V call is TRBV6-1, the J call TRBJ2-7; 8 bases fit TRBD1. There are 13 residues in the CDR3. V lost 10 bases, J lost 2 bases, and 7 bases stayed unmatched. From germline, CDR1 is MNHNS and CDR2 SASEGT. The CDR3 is CATAGTGPYEQYF. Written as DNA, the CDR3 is TGTGCCACGGCCGGGACAGGACCCTACGAGCAGTACTTC.

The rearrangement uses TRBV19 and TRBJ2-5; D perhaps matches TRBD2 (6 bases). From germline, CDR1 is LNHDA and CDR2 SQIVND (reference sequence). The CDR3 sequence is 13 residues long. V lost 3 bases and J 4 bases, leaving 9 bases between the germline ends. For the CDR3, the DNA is TGTGCCAGTAGTATGCGGGACTCAGAGACCCAGTACTTC. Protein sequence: CASSMRDSETQYF.

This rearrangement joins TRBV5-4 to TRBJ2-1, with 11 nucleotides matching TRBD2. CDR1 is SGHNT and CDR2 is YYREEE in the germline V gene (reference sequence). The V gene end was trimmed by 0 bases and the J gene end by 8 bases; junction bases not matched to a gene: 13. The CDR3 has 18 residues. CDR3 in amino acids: CASSLEVVAGGLTDEQFF. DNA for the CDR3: TGTGCCAGCAGCTTGGAGGTGGTAGCGGGGGGGCTAACGGATGAGCAGTTCTTC. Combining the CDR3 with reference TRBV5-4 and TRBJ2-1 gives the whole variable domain ETGVTQSPTHLIKTRGQQVTLRCSSQSGHNTVSWYQQALGQGPQFIFQYYREEENGRGNFPPRFSGLQFPNYSSELNVNALELDDSALYLCASSLEVVAGGLTDEQFFGPGTRLTVL.

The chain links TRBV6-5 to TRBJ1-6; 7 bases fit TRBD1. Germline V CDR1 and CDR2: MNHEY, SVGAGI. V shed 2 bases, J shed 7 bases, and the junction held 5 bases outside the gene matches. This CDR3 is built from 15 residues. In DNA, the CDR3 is TGTGCCAGCAGTTACGCCGGGACAGCAAATTCACCCCTCCACTTT. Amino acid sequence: CASSYAGTANSPLHF.

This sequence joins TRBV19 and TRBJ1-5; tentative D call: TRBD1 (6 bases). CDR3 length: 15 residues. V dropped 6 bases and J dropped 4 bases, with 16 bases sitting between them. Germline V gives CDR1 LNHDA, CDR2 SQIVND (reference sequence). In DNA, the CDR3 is TGTGCCAGTAGCGAAAGGGGGTCTGGTAATCAGCCCCAGCATTTT. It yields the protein CASSERGSGNQPQHF.